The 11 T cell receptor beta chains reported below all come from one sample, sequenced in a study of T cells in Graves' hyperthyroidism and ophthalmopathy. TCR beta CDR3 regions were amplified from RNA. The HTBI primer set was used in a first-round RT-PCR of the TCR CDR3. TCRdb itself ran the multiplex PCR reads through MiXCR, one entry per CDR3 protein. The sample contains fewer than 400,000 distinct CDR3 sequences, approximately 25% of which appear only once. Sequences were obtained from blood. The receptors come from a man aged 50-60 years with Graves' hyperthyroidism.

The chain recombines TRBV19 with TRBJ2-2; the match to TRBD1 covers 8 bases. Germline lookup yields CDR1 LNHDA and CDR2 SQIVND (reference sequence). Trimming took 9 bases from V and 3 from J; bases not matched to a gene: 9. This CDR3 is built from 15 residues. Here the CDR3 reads CASRQGTRDTGELFF. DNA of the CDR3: TGTGCCAGCCGACAGGGGACGAGAGACACCGGGGAGCTGTTTTTT.

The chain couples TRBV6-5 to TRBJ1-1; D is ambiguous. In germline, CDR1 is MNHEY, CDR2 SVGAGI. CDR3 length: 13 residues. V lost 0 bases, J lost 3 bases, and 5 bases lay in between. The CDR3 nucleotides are TGTGCCAGCAGTTACTCGACTGACACTGAAGCTTTCTTT. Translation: CASSYSTDTEAFF.

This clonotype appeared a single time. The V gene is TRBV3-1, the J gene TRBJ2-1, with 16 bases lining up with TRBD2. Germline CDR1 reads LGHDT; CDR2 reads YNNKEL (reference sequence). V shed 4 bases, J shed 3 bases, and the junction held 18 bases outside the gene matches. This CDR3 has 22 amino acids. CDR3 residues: CASSRLTPGGTSGRASYNEQFF. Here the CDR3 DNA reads TGTGCCAGCAGCCGACTTACTCCAGGAGGGACTAGCGGGAGGGCCAGCTACAATGAGCAGTTCTTC.

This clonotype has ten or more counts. CDR3 protein: CASSALAGVDEQYF. The DNA of the CDR3 is TGTGCCAGCAGTGCTCTAGCGGGAGTAGACGAGCAGTACTTC. V and J are TRBV2 and TRBJ2-7; 10 positions match TRBD2. In germline, CDR1 is SNHLY, CDR2 FYNNEI. The CDR3 length is 14 residues. V trimming: 4 bases; J trimming: 5 bases; junction bases outside the gene matches: 5.

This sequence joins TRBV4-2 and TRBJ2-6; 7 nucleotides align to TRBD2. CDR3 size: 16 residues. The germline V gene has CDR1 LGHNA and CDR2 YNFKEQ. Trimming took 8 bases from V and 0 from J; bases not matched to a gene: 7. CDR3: CASSSSGFSGANVLTF. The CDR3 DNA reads TGTGCCAGCTCCTCTAGCGGCTTCTCTGGGGCCAACGTCCTGACTTTC.

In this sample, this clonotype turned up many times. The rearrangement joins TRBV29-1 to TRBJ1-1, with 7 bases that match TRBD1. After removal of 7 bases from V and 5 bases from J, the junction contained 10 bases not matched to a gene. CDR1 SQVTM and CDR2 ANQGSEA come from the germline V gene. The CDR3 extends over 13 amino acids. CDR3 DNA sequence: TGCAGCGCTACGGGACAGTTAGGGACTGAAGCTTTCTTT. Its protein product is CSATGQLGTEAFF. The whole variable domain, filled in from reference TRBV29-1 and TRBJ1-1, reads SAVISQKPSRDICQRGTSLTIQCQVDSQVTMMFWYRQQPGQSLTLIATANQGSEATYESGFVIDKFPISRPNLTFSTLTVSNMSPEDSSIYLCSATGQLGTEAFFGQGTRLTVV.

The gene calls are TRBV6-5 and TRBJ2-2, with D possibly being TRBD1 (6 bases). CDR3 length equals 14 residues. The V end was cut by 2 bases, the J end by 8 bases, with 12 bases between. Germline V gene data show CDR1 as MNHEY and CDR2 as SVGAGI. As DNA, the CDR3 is TGTGCCAGCAGTTACGGGGGCCTCGTAGGGGAGCTGTTTTTT. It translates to CASSYGGLVGELFF.

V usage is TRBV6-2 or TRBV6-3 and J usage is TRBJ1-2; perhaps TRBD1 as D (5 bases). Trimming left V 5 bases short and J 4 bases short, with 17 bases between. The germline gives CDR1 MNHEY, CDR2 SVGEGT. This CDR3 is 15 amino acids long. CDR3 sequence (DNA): TGTGCCAGCAGTCGGGAAACTACAGGCCTCTATGGCTACACCTTC. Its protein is CASSRETTGLYGYTF.

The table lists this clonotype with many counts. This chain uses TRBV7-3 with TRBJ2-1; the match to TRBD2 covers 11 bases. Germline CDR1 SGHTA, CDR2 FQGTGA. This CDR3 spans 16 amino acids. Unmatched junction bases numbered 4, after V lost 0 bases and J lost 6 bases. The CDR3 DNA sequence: TGTGCCAGCAGCTTAACCGGGACTAGCGGAATCAATGAGCAGTTCTTC. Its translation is CASSLTGTSGINEQFF.

The CDR3 region has the DNA TGTGCCAGCAGTTTTAAATTCGAGCAGTACTTC. Its translation is CASSFKFEQYF. The genes are TRBV28 and TRBJ2-7; no clear D. The CDR3 extends over 11 amino acids. The V and J ends lost 3 bases and 6 bases respectively, with 6 bases between them. Looked up from germline, CDR1 is MDHEN and CDR2 is SYDVKM.

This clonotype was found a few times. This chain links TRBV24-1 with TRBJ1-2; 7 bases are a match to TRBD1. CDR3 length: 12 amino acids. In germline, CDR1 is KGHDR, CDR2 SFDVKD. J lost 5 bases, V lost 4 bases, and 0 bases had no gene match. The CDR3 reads CATSEQGYGYTF. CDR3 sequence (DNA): TGTGCCACCAGTGAACAGGGGTATGGCTACACCTTC.